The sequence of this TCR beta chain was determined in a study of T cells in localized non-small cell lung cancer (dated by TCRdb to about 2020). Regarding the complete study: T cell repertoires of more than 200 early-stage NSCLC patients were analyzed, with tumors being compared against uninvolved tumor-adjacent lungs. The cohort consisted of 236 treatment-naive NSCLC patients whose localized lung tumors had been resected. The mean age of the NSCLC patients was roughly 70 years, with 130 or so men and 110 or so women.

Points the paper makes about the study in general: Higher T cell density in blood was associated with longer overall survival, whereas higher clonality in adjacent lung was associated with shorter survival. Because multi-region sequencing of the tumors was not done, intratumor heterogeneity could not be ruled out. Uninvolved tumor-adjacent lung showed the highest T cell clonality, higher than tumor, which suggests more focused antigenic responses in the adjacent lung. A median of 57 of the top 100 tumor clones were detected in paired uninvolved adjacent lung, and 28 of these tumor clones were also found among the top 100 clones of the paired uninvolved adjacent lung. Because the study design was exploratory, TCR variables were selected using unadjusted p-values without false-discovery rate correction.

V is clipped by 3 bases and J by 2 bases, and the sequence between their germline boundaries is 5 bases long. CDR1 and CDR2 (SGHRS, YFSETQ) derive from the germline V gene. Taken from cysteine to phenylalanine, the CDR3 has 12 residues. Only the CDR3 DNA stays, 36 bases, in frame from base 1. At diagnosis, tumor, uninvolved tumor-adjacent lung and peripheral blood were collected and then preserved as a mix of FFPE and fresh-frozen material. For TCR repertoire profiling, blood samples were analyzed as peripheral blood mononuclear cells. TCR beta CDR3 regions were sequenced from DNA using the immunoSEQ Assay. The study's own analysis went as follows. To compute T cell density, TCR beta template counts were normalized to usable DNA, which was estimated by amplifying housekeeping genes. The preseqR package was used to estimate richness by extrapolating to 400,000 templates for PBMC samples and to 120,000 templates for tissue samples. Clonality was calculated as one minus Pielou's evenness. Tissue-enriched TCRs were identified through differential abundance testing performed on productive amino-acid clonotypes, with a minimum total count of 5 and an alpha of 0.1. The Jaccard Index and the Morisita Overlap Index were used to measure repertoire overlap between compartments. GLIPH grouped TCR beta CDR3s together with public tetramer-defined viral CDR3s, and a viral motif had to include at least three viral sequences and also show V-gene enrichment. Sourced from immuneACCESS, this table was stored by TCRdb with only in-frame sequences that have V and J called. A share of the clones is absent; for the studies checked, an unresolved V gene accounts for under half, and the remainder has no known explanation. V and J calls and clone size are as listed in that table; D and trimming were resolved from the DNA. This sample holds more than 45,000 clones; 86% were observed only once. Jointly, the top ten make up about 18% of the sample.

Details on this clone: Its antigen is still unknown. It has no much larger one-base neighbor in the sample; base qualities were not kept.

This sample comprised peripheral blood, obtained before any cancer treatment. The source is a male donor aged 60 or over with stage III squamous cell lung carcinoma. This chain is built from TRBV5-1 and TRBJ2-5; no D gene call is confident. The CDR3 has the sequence CASSSVQETQYF. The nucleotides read TGCGCCAGCAGCTCCGTTCAAGAGACCCAGTACTTC.